These T cell receptor beta chains were read from a single sample in a study of OX40 agonist ivuxolimab in advanced cancers. Only in-frame clones appear in the TCRdb table, and some are missing; sequencing was by immunoSEQ multiplex PCR. The sample records 48,000 or so clones, approximately 83% being singletons. The sample consisted of CD4+ or CD8+ T cells sorted from blood, taken in a trial of the OX40 agonist ivuxolimab. These receptor sequences come from an adult with an advanced solid tumor such as melanoma, head and neck, liver or kidney cancer. The CDR3 runs from the conserved cysteine through the conserved F or W. The D gene is left open where the match is weak.

j_gene | d_gene | v_gene | CDR3aa | CDR3nt
TRBJ2-5 | TRBD1 | TRBV2 | CASSDDYQGASAQYF | TGTGCCAGCAGTGACGATTATCAGGGGGCGAGTGCCCAGTACTTC
TRBJ2-5 | - | TRBV7-2 | CASSFNWETQYF | TGTGCCAGCAGCTTCAACTGGGAGACCCAGTACTTC
TRBJ2-7 | TRBD1 | TRBV6-5 | CASSYSAGGRYEQYF | TGTGCCAGCAGTTACTCGGCAGGGGGCAGGTACGAGCAGTACTTC
TRBJ2-7 | TRBD1 | TRBV5-4 | CASSWSGTGIHEQYF | TGTGCCAGCAGCTGGTCCGGGACAGGGATACACGAGCAGTACTTC
TRBJ1-4 | - | TRBV7-2 | CASSLLVTNEKLFF | TGTGCCAGCAGCTTACTTGTAACTAATGAAAAACTGTTTTTT
TRBJ1-6 | - | TRBV19 | CASSINPGERDSPLHF | TGTGCCAGTAGTATAAATCCGGGGGAAAGGGATTCACCCCTCCACTTT
TRBJ1-5 | - | TRBV7-9 | CASSYDRVNQPQHF | TGTGCCAGCAGCTACGACAGAGTCAATCAGCCCCAGCATTTT
TRBJ1-2 | - | TRBV7-2 | CASSFSGTAYTF | TGTGCCAGCAGCTTCTCAGGGACTGCCTACACCTTC
TRBJ2-5 | TRBD2 | TRBV7-9 | CASSGTRWETQYF | TGTGCCAGCAGCGGGACTAGGTGGGAGACCCAGTACTTC
TRBJ1-1 | - | TRBV28 | CASSLPGALTREAFF | TGTGCCAGCTCTCTCCCCGGGGCACTTACTCGGGAAGCTTTCTTT
TRBJ1-1 | - | TRBV21-1 | CASSRKPGRNTEAFF | TGTGCCAGCAGCAGGAAACCCGGCAGAAACACTGAAGCTTTCTTT
TRBJ2-5 | TRBD2 | TRBV6-1 | CASSEGWGGVQETQYF | TGTGCCAGCAGTGAAGGTTGGGGGGGGGTACAAGAGACCCAGTACTTC